This TCR beta chain was sequenced during a study of blood T cell repertoires in COVID-19. The repertoire was sequenced with immunoSEQ multiplex PCR; TCRdb's copy has only in-frame clones and lacks some. The table records under 250,000 clones, around nine tenths of them present only once. The CDR3 runs to 17 residues. The V and J ends lost 5 bases and 0 bases, in that order; junction bases with no gene match: 11. Germline V gives CDR1 MDHEN, CDR2 SYDVKM. The V gene is TRBV28, the J gene TRBJ2-3, with 7 bases fitting TRBD1. The receptor's source is an older woman with acute or convalescent COVID-19. Sequenced material: peripheral blood. In DNA form, the CDR3 reads TGTGCCAGCAGTCCCACCTCGAGGGGGCGGAGCACAGATACGCAGTATTTT. It translates to CASSPTSRGRSTDTQYF.